This entry is about one TCR beta chain. The antigen remains unidentified. Described treatment: some 19 received Ad26.COV2.S at low or high dose, single or two shots; roughly 5 received placebo; per-sample allocation not given. Sampling took place 63 days after the first vaccine or placebo injection. The table came from immunoSEQ multiplex PCR; TCRdb's copy has only in-frame clones and leaves some out. The sample carries a few hundred thousand clones, 83% recorded once. This record comes from a study of Ad26.COV2.S vaccination and SARS-CoV-2 variants. Study at large: Trial arm assignment for the donor was COV1001 Ad26.COV2.S.

This CDR3 has 13 amino acids. V shed 8 bases and J shed 4 bases, with 15 bases lying between them. CDR1 is SNHLY, CDR2 FYNNEI, per germline. General study results and limits: Once vaccination had occurred, spike-specific CD8+ and CD4+ T cell responses reportedly showed substantial breadth.

The sequence was collected from a person between 18 and 60 years old who received the Ad26.COV2.S COVID-19 vaccine or a placebo. The chain has TRBV2 and TRBJ2-7; D possibly corresponds to TRBD2 (6 bases). The sample consisted of peripheral blood, taken in a trial of Ad26.COV2.S vaccine versus placebo. CDR3 region: CASAVLAGYEQYF. CDR3 DNA: TGTGCCAGCGCGGTACTAGCCGGGTACGAGCAGTACTTC.